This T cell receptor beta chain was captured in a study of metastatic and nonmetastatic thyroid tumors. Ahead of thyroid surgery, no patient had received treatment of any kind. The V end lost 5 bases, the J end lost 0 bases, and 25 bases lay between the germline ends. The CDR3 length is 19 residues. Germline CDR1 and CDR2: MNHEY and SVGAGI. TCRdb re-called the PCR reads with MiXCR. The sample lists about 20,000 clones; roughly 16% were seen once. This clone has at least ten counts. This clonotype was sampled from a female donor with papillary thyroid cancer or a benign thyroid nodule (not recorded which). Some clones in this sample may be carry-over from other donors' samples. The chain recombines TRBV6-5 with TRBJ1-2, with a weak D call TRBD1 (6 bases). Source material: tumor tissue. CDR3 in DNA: TGTGCCAGCAGTACTACAGGGTCGAAAAGAAAAGGGGCTAACTATGGCTACACCTTC. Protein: CASSTTGSKRKGANYGYTF.